This T cell receptor beta chain comes out of a study of T cells in Graves' hyperthyroidism and ophthalmopathy. TCR beta CDR3 region amplification was performed from RNA transcripts. HTBI primers were the set used in a first-round RT-PCR of the TCR CDR3. MiXCR was run by TCRdb on the multiplex PCR reads, yielding one entry per CDR3 protein. The sample consists of about 700,000 distinct CDR3 sequences, 40% to 55% of them appearing once. This clonotype was seen a handful of times. The sample consisted of peripheral blood or thyroid tissue (not recorded which). The sequence came from an adult man with Graves' disease, either hyperthyroidism or ophthalmopathy (not recorded which).

The CDR3 DNA reads as TGTGCCAGCAGTGAACTGGGAACTGGAAACACCATATATTTT. It specifies CASSELGTGNTIYF. This sequence joins TRBV6-1 and TRBJ1-3; no clear D. CDR3 length equals 14 residues. Trimming took 2 bases from V and 2 from J, leaving 7 bases between them. Per germline, CDR1 MNHNS and CDR2 SASEGT.